This TCR beta chain comes out of a study of CD8+CD57+ T cells in acquired aplastic anemia. Study-wide context: Mean DNA quantity obtained from sorted CD4+ and CD8+ cells was 3 to 4 ug. Healthy donors had, on average, approximately 11 million reads for their CD4+ cells. Overall study results and limits: Some 31 sequences, all CD8+ CDR3, were shared between patients and controls. The study found no significant CD8+ Simpson's diversity difference between patients and controls.

Many counts were recorded for this clonotype. The target antigen is unknown. Germline CDR1 and CDR2: MNHEY and SVGEGT. The CDR3 length is 13 residues. V lost 7 bases and J 3 bases, leaving 10 bases between the germline ends. CDR3 and TCR beta VDJ profiling relied on a genomic DNA template. TCRdb reprocessed the reads with MiXCR, giving one entry per CDR3 protein. The sample shows around 400,000 distinct CDR3 sequences, 60% to 80% of them seen only once. This TCR was sampled from a human donor in good health, serving as a control. The chain combines TRBV6-2 or TRBV6-3 with TRBJ1-5, with D unclear. The specimen sequenced was sorted CD4+, CD8+, or CD8+CD57+ T cells (not recorded which) from PBMCs. CDR3 protein: CASKFLNNQPQHF. For the CDR3, the DNA is TGTGCCAGCAAGTTCCTTAACAATCAGCCCCAGCATTTT.